The present TCR beta chain was sequenced within a study of blood T cell repertoires in COVID-19. Across the study: Sample material is recorded as cDNA or gDNA derived from T cells, B-cell-depleted T cells, or PBMCs.

Trimming took off 4 bases at V and 1 base at J, with 11 bases between the two ends. Per the germline V gene, CDR1 is LGHDT and CDR2 is YNNKEL (reference sequence). This CDR3 has 15 residues. Repertoires were generated with immunoSEQ multiplex PCR, while TCRdb's copy carries only in-frame clones and drops some. The table includes 20,000 to 25,000 clones, more than 90% detected once. V is TRBV3-1 (or the pseudogene TRBV3-2) and J is TRBJ2-1, with D hard to call. Sequences were obtained from peripheral blood. This sequence originates from a woman aged 70 to 79 with active COVID-19. The chain's CDR3 is CASSLRPTSYNEQFF. As DNA, the CDR3 is TGTGCCAGCAGCCTCCGTCCCACATCCTACAATGAGCAGTTCTTC.